Given below is one T cell receptor beta chain in context. The entry originates in a study of blood T cell repertoires in COVID-19. Sequencing was performed with immunoSEQ multiplex PCR; in TCRdb, only in-frame clones are kept and a portion is missing. The repertoire holds around 87,000 clones, with roughly 71% as singletons. V shed 1 base and J shed 0 bases, with 13 bases lying between them. The CDR3 loop spans 17 amino acids. CDR1 MGHRA and CDR2 YSYEKL come from the germline V gene. The sequence derives from a woman of 80 years or more with acute or convalescent COVID-19. The chain carries TRBV4-1 and TRBJ1-3; a weak D match, TRBD1 (6 bases). Material for sequencing was peripheral blood. The CDR3 DNA sequence: TGCGCCAGCAGCCAAGTCCAACAGGGCTCCTCTGGAAACACCATATATTTT. It translates to CASSQVQQGSSGNTIYF.